This record concerns one TCR beta chain sequence. Authors' processing steps: Nucleated cell number was recorded as an estimate derived from reference gene primer amplification. Only in-frame clones appear in the TCRdb table, and some are missing; sequencing was by immunoSEQ multiplex PCR. That table is the source of V, J and clone size, and D and trimming were worked out from the DNA. Of approximately 92,000 clones in the sample, roughly 89% are singletons; the top ten hold 15% to 20%. This CDR3 comprises 18 residues. Losses at the gene ends were 4 bases for V and 6 bases for J; bases not matched to a gene: 15. CDR1 is MNHEY and CDR2 is SMNVEV in the germline V gene (reference sequence). The data were obtained in a study of blood T cell repertoires in COVID-19. About the study: Collection of acute and convalescent COVID-19 samples took place in the United States, Italy and Spain. In each case, the material was cDNA or gDNA derived from T cells, B-cell-depleted T cells, or PBMCs.

V and J are TRBV27 and TRBJ1-6; 7 nucleotides match TRBD1. Sequencing input: peripheral blood. The TCR was taken from a woman aged 55-69 years with COVID-19, enrolled during active disease. CDR3 residues: CASSYRGSGSLGNSPLHF. In nucleotides, the CDR3 is TGTGCCAGCAGTTACAGGGGATCCGGGTCCCTTGGTAATTCACCCCTCCACTTT.